This TCR beta chain was retrieved from a study of blood T cell repertoires in COVID-19. Repertoires were generated with immunoSEQ multiplex PCR, while TCRdb's copy carries only in-frame clones and drops some. The sample shows around 250,000 clones, 90% of them seen only once. The germline gives CDR1 LGHDT, CDR2 YNNKEL (reference sequence). The CDR3 is 15 residues long. V lost 4 bases, J lost 2 bases, and 14 bases lay in between. This clone came up once. The gene calls are TRBV3-1 (or the pseudogene TRBV3-2) and TRBJ2-5; D is perhaps TRBD2 (8 bases). The sample was peripheral blood. The TCR comes from a woman aged 60-75 years with COVID-19, enrolled during active disease. The CDR3 bases are TGTGCCAGCAGCCCCAGCGGGGGACAGCAAGAGACCCAGTACTTC. This sequence encodes CASSPSGGQQETQYF.